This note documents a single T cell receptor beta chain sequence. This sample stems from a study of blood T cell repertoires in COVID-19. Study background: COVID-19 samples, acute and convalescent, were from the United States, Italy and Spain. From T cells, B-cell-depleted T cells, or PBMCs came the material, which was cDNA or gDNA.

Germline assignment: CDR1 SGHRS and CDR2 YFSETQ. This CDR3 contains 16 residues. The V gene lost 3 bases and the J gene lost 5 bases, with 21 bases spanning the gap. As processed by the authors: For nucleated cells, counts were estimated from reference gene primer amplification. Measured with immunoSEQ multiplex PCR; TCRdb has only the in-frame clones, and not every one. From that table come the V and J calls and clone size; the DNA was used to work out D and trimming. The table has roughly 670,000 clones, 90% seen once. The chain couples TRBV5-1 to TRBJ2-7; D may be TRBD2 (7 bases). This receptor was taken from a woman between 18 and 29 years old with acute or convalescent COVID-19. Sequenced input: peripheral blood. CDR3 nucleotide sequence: TGCGCCAGCAGCTCCGGCGGATCGGGGGGCTTCGACGAGCAGTACTTC. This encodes CASSSGGSGGFDEQYF. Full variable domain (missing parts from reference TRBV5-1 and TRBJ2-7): KAGVTQTPRYLIKTRGQQVTLSCSPISGHRSVSWYQQTPGQGLQFLFEYFSETQRNKGNFPGRFSGRQFSNSRSEMNVSTLELGDSALYLCASSSGGSGGFDEQYFGPGTRLTVT.